The sequence of this TCR beta chain was determined in a study of blood T cell repertoires in COVID-19 (dated by TCRdb to 2018 to 2020). The study in broad terms: Samples from collaborators originated in the United States, Italy and Spain and spanned both the acute and convalescent phases of COVID-19. The material from the prospective study consisted of cDNA or gDNA derived from T cells, B-cell-depleted T cells, or PBMCs. The samples were drawn from two sources: the first 160 participants of the ongoing ImmuneRACE study, and 950 to 1,500 subjects contributed by 6 global collaborators. Nearly every sample came with metadata listing a de-identified subject ID, COVID-19 status, age in years and sex. The repertoires were made available in a free public database intended to serve as a resource for research on the immune response to SARS-CoV-2. Deeply sampled blood TCRbeta repertoires from subjects exposed to, actively infected with, or recovered from COVID-19 were included in the dataset. Where available, HLA class I and class II types were obtained from metadata supplied by the sample provider rather than from assay-based typing.

The collaborating institutions used their own protocols to collect whole blood in K2EDTA tubes. For TCRbeta analysis, collaborators shipped samples in one of three forms: frozen whole blood, isolated PBMCs, or DNA extracted from either of those sample types. The study at large found these results: Clinical and demographic metadata were provided uncurated, with the amount varying by source and participant.

The immunoSEQ Assay, a bias-controlled multiplex PCR, was used to amplify TCRbeta CDR3 regions from genomic DNA. The paper's data handling went like this. Nucleated cell counts per sample were estimated from amplification of reference gene primers within the assay. Sequence reads were collapsed and filtered to measure the absolute abundance of every unique TCRbeta CDR3 rearrangement. For each sample, productive Simpson clonality was calculated as the square root of Simpson's diversity index over productive rearrangements. TCRdb took over this immuneACCESS table, retaining in-frame rearrangements with V and J assigned. Such tables are incomplete; in checked studies, under half of the missing clones stem from an unresolved V gene, and the remainder is unexplained. V and J calls and clone size come straight from that table; D and trimming were deduced from the DNA. This sample holds hundreds of thousands of clones; approximately 80% were observed only once. Of the sample, around 18% is held by the ten largest clones.

As to this clone: Its antigen is not yet known. Nothing much larger sits one base from this clone, and base qualities are not available.

This receptor was identified in a woman of 80 years or more with active or convalescent COVID-19. Sequencing was done on a sample of peripheral blood.

The CDR3 reads as follows: CASSDRQGSRDIQYF. The DNA sequence reads TGCGCCAGCAGCGACCGACAGGGAAGTAGGGACATTCAGTACTTC. The chain is assembled from TRBV5-1 and TRBJ2-4; 7 bases in the middle match TRBD1. The germline V gene gives CDR1 as SGHRS and CDR2 as YFSETQ. Counted from cysteine to phenylalanine, this CDR3 has 15 amino acids. The retained sequence is limited to the CDR3, 45 bases, with the frame set at the first base. V lost 4 bases and J lost 8 bases, and the count of bases not matched to a germline gene is 12.